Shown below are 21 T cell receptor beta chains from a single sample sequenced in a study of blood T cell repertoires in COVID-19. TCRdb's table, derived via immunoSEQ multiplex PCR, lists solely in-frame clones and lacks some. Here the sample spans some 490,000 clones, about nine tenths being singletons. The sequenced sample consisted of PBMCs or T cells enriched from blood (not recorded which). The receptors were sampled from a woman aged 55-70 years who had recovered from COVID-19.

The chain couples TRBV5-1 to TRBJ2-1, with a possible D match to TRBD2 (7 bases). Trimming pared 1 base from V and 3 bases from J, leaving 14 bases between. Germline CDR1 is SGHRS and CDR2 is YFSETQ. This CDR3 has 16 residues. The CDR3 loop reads CASSLSGGHGYNEQFF. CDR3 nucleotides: TGCGCCAGCAGCTTGTCGGGGGGCCATGGCTACAATGAGCAGTTCTTC.

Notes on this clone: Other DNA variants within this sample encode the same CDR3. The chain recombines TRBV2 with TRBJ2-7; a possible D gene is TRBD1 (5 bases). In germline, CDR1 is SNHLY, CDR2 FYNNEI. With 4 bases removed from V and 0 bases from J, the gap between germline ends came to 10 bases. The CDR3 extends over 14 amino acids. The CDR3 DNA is TGTGCCAGCAGTGGTCAGGGTGCCTCCTACGAGCAGTACTTC. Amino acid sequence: CASSGQGASYEQYF.

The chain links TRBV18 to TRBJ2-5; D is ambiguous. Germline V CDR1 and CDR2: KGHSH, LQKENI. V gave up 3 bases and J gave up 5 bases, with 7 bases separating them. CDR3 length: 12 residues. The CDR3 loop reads CASSPTRETQYF. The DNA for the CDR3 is TGTGCCAGCTCACCTACCCGGGAGACCCAGTACTTC.

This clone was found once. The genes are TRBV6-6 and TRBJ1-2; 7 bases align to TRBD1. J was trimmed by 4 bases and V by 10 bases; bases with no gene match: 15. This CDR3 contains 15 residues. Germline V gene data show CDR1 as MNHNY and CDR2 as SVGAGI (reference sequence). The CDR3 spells CATTKAQGGGYGYTF. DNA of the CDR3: TGTGCCACCACGAAGGCTCAGGGGGGCGGCTATGGCTACACCTTC.

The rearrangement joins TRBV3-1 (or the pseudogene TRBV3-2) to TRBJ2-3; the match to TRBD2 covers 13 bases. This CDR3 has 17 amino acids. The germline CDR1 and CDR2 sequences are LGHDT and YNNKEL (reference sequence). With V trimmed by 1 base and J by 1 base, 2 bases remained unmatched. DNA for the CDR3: TGTGCCAGCAGCCAAGGACTAGCGGGGGGAGGCACAGATACGCAGTATTTT. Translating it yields CASSQGLAGGGTDTQYF.

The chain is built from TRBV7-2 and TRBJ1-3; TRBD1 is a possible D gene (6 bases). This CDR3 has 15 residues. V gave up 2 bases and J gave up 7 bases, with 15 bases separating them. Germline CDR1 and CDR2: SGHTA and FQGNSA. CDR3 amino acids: CASSLSFTRGNTIYF. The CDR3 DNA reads TGTGCCAGCAGCTTATCCTTTACGAGGGGGAACACCATATATTTT.

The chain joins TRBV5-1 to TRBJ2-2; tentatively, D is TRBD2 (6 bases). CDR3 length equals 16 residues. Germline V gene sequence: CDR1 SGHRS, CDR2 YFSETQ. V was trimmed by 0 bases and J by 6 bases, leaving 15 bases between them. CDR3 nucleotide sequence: TGCGCCAGCAGCTTGGGACTAAAGGAGGGCGCCGGGGAGCTGTTTTTT. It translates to CASSLGLKEGAGELFF. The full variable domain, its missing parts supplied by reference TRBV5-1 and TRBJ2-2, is KAGVTQTPRYLIKTRGQQVTLSCSPISGHRSVSWYQQTPGQGLQFLFEYFSETQRNKGNFPGRFSGRQFSNSRSEMNVSTLELGDSALYLCASSLGLKEGAGELFFGEGSRLTVL.

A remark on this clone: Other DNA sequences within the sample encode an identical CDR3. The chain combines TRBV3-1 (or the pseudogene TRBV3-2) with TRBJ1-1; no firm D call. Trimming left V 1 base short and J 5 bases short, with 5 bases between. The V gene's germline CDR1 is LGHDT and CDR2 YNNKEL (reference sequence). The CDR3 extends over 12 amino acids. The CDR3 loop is CASSQGRTEAFF. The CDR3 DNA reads TGTGCCAGCAGCCAAGGTCGGACTGAAGCTTTCTTT.

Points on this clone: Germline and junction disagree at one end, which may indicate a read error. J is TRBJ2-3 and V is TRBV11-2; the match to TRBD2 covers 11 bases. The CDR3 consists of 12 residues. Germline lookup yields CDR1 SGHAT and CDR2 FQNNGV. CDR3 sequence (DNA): TGTGCCAGCAGCTTAGCTAGCGGGGGGTATCGGTTT. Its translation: CASSLASGGYRF.

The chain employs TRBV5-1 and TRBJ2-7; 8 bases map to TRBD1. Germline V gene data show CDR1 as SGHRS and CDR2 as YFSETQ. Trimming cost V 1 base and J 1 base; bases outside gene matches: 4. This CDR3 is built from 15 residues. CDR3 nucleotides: TGCGCCAGCAGCTTGAGGACAGGGCCTTCCTACGAGCAGTACTTC. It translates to CASSLRTGPSYEQYF.

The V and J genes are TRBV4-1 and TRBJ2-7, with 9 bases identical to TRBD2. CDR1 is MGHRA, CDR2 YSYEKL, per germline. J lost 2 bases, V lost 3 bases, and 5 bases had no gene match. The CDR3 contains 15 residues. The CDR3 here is CASSQSAGGPYEQYV. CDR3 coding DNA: TGCGCCAGCAGCCAGTCAGCGGGGGGCCCCTACGAGCAGTACGTC.

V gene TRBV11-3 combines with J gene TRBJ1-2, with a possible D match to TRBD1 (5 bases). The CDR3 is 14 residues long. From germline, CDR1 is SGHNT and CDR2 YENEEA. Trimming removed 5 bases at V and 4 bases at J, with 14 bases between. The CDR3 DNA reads TGTGCCAGCAGCCCCGGGGGAGGGCTCTATGGCTACACCTTC. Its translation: CASSPGGGLYGYTF.

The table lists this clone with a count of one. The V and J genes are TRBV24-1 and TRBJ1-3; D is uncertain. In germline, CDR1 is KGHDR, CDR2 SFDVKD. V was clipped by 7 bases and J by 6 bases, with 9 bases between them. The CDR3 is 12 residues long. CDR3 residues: CATRRGPNTIYF. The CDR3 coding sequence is TGTGCCACCAGACGAGGCCCAAACACCATATATTTT.

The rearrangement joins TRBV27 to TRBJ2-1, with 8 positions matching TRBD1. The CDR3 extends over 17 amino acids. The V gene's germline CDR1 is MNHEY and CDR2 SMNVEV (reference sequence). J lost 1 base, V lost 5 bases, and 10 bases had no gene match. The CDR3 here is CASSPLTGALSYNEQFF. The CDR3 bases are TGTGCCAGCAGTCCTCTGACAGGGGCCCTATCCTACAATGAGCAGTTCTTC.

The CDR3 sequence: CSASHSYGYTF. CDR3 nucleotides: TGCAGTGCTAGCCACAGCTATGGCTACACCTTC. This chain joins TRBV20-1 and TRBJ1-2; unclear D gene. Trimming took off 3 bases at V and 4 bases at J, with 6 bases between the two ends. Germline CDR1 and CDR2: DFQATT and SNEGSKA (reference sequence). This CDR3 is 11 amino acids long.

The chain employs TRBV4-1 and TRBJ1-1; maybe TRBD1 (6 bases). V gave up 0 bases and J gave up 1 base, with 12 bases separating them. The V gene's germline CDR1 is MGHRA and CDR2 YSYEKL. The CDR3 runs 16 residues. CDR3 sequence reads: CASSQDLQGRNTEAFF. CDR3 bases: TGCGCCAGCAGCCAAGATCTCCAGGGGAGGAACACTGAAGCTTTCTTT.

The CDR3 sequence is CASSVAAGLNSPLHF. The DNA of the CDR3 is TGTGCCAGCAGCGTTGCGGCGGGCCTTAATTCACCCCTCCACTTT. V usage is TRBV7-8 and J usage is TRBJ1-6; D remains ambiguous. Germline CDR1 SGHVS, CDR2 FQNEAQ. V was clipped by 5 bases and J by 6 bases, with 14 bases between them. This CDR3 comprises 15 residues.

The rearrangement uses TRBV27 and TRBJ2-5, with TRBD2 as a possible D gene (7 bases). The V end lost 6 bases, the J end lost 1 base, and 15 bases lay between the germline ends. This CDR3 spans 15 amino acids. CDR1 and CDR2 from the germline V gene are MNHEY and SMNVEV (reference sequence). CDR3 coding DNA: TGTGCCAGCAGGCGAGGGGGGGGACTCCAAGAGACCCAGTACTTC. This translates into CASRRGGGLQETQYF.

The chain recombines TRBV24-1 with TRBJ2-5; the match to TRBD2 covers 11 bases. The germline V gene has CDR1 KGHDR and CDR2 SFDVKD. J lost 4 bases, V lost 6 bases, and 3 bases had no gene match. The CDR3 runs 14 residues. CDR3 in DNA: TGTGCCACCAGTCAGCTAGCGGGGGGAGAGACCCAGTACTTC. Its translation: CATSQLAGGETQYF.

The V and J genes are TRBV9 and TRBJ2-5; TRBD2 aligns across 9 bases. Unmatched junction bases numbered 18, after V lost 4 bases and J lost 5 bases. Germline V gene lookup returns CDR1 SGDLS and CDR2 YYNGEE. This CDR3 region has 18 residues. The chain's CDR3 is CASSPSRIGGGASETQYF. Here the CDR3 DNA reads TGTGCCAGCAGCCCATCCAGAATCGGCGGGGGGGCCTCCGAGACCCAGTACTTC.

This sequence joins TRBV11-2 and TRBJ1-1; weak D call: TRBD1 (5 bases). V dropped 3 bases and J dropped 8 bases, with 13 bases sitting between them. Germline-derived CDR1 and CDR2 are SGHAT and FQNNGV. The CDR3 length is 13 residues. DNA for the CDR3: TGTGCCAGCAGCTTCCGAGTCGGGGGAGAAGCTTTCTTT. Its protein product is CASSFRVGGEAFF.